This TCR beta chain stems from a study of blood T cell repertoires in COVID-19. Study-wide background: Acute and convalescent COVID-19 samples came from the United States, Italy and Spain. T cells, B-cell-depleted T cells, or PBMCs provided the cDNA or gDNA that served as material.

Authors' analysis steps: Cell counts per sample came from amplifying reference gene primers. Profiled with immunoSEQ multiplex PCR; TCRdb holds only in-frame clones, not every one. For V, J and clone size, that table is used; D and trimming come from the DNA. The sample has approximately 220,000 clones, about nine tenths seen once. The CDR3 covers 14 residues. Losses at the gene ends were 4 bases for V and 1 base for J; bases not matched to a gene: 3. Germline V lookup: CDR1 MNHEY, CDR2 SVGAGI. The gene calls are TRBV6-5 and TRBJ1-1; 7 bases fit TRBD1. Sequencing was done on a sample of peripheral blood. This sequence was found in a man aged 50 to 60 with acute or convalescent COVID-19. The CDR3: CASSSGQPNTEAFF. In nucleotides, the CDR3 is TGTGCCAGCAGTTCGGGACAGCCGAACACTGAAGCTTTCTTT.